The entry below gives a single T cell receptor beta chain sequence along with its context. This entry comes from a study of blood T cell repertoires in COVID-19. Study background: Specimens from acute and convalescent COVID-19 originated in the United States, Italy and Spain.

With V trimmed by 0 bases and J by 3 bases, 14 bases remained unmatched. The CDR3 has 19 amino acids. CDR1 and CDR2 (germline): MNHEY, SVGEGT. Authors' methods: By means of reference gene primer amplification, nucleated cell counts were estimated. Profiled with immunoSEQ multiplex PCR; TCRdb holds only in-frame clones, not every one. From that table come the V and J calls and clone size; the DNA was used to work out D and trimming. The data hold about 240,000 clones, with around 90% observed a single time. Sequencing was performed on peripheral blood. V usage is TRBV6-2 or TRBV6-3 and J usage is TRBJ1-2; TRBD1 matches at 9 bases. The receptor was derived from a man between 60 and 75 years old who had recovered from COVID-19. The CDR3 sequence: CASSYSTVQWDRADYGYTF. The CDR3 nucleotides are TGTGCCAGCAGTTACTCGACGGTCCAATGGGACAGGGCTGACTATGGCTACACCTTC.